A single sample gave rise to the 29 T cell receptor beta chains below, sequenced in a study of CD8+ T cells in alopecia areata. Described treatment: oral pan-JAK inhibitor, 5-10 mg twice daily. The authors extracted RNA and reverse transcribed it into cDNA as the sequencing template. Assay used: immunoSEQ multiplex PCR; TCRdb lists only in-frame clones, some missing. The sample shows approximately 190,000 clones, 58% of them seen only once. This material consisted of CD4+ T cells sorted from blood, taken at week 24, from a patient treated with tofacitinib. The receptors shown here come from a human donor with alopecia areata.

The V gene is TRBV25-1, the J gene TRBJ2-2, with TRBD1 matching 10 bases. This CDR3 is built from 16 residues. Germline V lookup: CDR1 MGHDK, CDR2 SYGVNS. V lost 5 bases, J lost 4 bases, and 7 bases stayed unmatched. The CDR3 sequence: CASSPTGTGVTGELFF. In DNA, the CDR3 is TGTGCCAGCAGTCCCACCGGGACAGGGGTCACCGGGGAGCTGTTTTTT.

The chain's CDR3 is CAWSRGSYGYTF. The CDR3 region has the DNA TGTGCCTGGAGTCGGGGAAGCTATGGCTACACCTTC. The chain recombines TRBV30 with TRBJ1-2, with unresolved D. Germline-derived CDR1 and CDR2 are GTSNPN and SVGIG (reference sequence). This CDR3 spans 12 amino acids. V was trimmed by 2 bases and J by 4 bases, leaving 8 bases between them.

V usage is TRBV18 and J usage is TRBJ2-7; possible D gene TRBD1, 5 bases. The V and J ends lost 4 bases and 9 bases respectively, with 16 bases between them. The CDR3 loop spans 13 amino acids. Germline V lookup: CDR1 KGHSH, CDR2 LQKENI. CDR3 coding DNA: TGTGCCAGCTCACTGACGACAGAAGACCTGCAGTACTTC. It translates to CASSLTTEDLQYF.

This clone was seen once. This chain connects TRBV7-9 to TRBJ2-5; D perhaps matches TRBD2 (5 bases). The CDR3 loop spans 16 amino acids. V was pared by 0 bases and J by 4 bases, with 15 bases between. The V gene's germline CDR1 is SEHNR and CDR2 FQNEAQ (reference sequence). The CDR3: CASSLALAPARETQYF. DNA of the CDR3: TGTGCCAGCAGCTTAGCGCTAGCACCAGCTCGAGAGACCCAGTACTTC.

This clone turned up a few times. The chain couples TRBV4-3 to TRBJ1-4; D is possibly TRBD1 (6 bases). This CDR3 is built from 15 residues. Trimming removed 2 bases from V and 3 bases from J, with 10 bases in between. Per the germline V gene, CDR1 is LGHNA and CDR2 is YSLEER. CDR3 amino acids: CASSQSAGANEKLFF. The CDR3 DNA follows: TGCGCCAGCAGCCAATCTGCAGGGGCTAATGAAAAACTGTTTTTT.

This sequence joins TRBV4-3 and TRBJ1-3; possibly TRBD1 for D (5 bases). CDR1 and CDR2 from the germline V gene are LGHNA and YSLEER. The CDR3 has 16 amino acids. The germline V and J ends were trimmed by 3 bases and 0 bases, with 12 bases remaining between them. The chain's CDR3 is CASSQGRQSSGNTIYF. DNA of the CDR3: TGCGCCAGCAGCCAGGGACGACAGAGCTCTGGAAACACCATATATTTT.

The rearrangement links TRBV18 to TRBJ2-7; TRBD1 matches at 10 bases. CDR1 KGHSH and CDR2 LQKENI come from the germline V gene. V lost 2 bases, J lost 1 base, and 2 bases stayed unmatched. CDR3 length: 15 amino acids. The CDR3: CASSPRTGGSYEQYF. CDR3 DNA: TGTGCCAGCTCACCAAGGACAGGGGGGTCCTACGAGCAGTACTTC.

CDR3 nucleotide sequence: TGTGCCAGCAGTCTAGCGCCTCCCTACGAGCAGTACTTC. Amino acids: CASSLAPPYEQYF. The chain joins TRBV27 to TRBJ2-7; tentative D call: TRBD2 (6 bases). CDR3 length: 13 residues. CDR1 is MNHEY and CDR2 is SMNVEV in the germline V gene (reference sequence). The V end lost 5 bases, the J end lost 2 bases, and 10 bases lay between the germline ends.

This clone was detected a few times. This rearrangement joins TRBV5-1 to TRBJ2-1, with D maybe TRBD2 (6 bases). Deletions cut 4 bases from V and 9 bases from J, with 17 bases between. This CDR3 contains 14 residues. The germline V gene has CDR1 SGHRS and CDR2 YFSETQ. CDR3 sequence: CASSEGLQSGEQFF. The CDR3 nucleotides read TGCGCCAGCAGCGAGGGACTCCAAAGCGGTGAGCAGTTCTTC. Drawing the rest from reference TRBV5-1 and TRBJ2-1, the complete variable domain is KAGVTQTPRYLIKTRGQQVTLSCSPISGHRSVSWYQQTPGQGLQFLFEYFSETQRNKGNFPGRFSGRQFSNSRSEMNVSTLELGDSALYLCASSEGLQSGEQFFGPGTRLTVL.

This clone was recorded once. The chain has TRBV15 and TRBJ2-7; D is undetermined. From germline, CDR1 is LNHNV and CDR2 YYDKDF (reference sequence). Trimming cost V 0 bases and J 1 base, with 7 bases left between them. The CDR3 sequence is 14 residues long. Here the CDR3 reads CATSRDMGSYEQYF. CDR3 nucleotides: TGTGCCACCAGCAGAGATATGGGGTCCTACGAGCAGTACTTC. Looking up the rest from reference TRBV15 and TRBJ2-7 gives the full variable domain: DAMVIQNPRYQVTQFGKPVTLSCSQTLNHNVMYWYQQKSSQAPKLLFHYYDKDFNNEADTPDNFQSRRPNTSFCFLDIRSPGLGDTAMYLCATSRDMGSYEQYFGPGTRLTVT.

The rearrangement links TRBV7-3 to TRBJ1-5; 8 positions match TRBD1. From germline, CDR1 is SGHTA and CDR2 FQGTGA. Trimming took 2 bases from V and 7 from J; bases not matched to a gene: 1. The CDR3 covers 13 residues. The CDR3 nucleotides are TGTGCCAGCAGCTTATACAGGGGGCAGCCCCAGCATTTT. Its protein product is CASSLYRGQPQHF.

On this clone: Other DNA sequences in this sample translate to the same CDR3. The chain couples TRBV5-1 to TRBJ1-5; no definite D call. V was trimmed by 3 bases and J by 5 bases, leaving 9 bases between them. CDR1 SGHRS and CDR2 YFSETQ come from the germline V gene. This CDR3 comprises 13 residues. DNA for the CDR3: TGCGCCAGCAGCTCTGGGCCCGATCAGCCCCAGCATTTT. This gives the protein CASSSGPDQPQHF.

This clone was recorded a few times. The chain is built from TRBV5-4 and TRBJ2-3; unclear D gene. This CDR3 is built from 14 residues. CDR1 is SGHNT, CDR2 YYREEE, per germline (reference sequence). Trimming left V 1 base short and J 2 bases short, with 8 bases between. CDR3 bases: TGTGCCAGCAGCTTGTTGGGTCCCACAGATACGCAGTATTTT. Translating it yields CASSLLGPTDTQYF.

This clone was seen once. The gene calls are TRBV7-2 and TRBJ2-7; 8 bases are shared with TRBD1. Germline CDR1 is SGHTA and CDR2 is FQGNSA. CDR3 length: 15 amino acids. The ends lost 5 bases at V and 0 bases at J; junction bases unmatched: 6. The CDR3 protein is CASSPDRVPSYEQYF. In DNA form, the CDR3 reads TGTGCCAGCAGCCCGGACAGGGTACCCTCCTACGAGCAGTACTTC. The full variable domain, its missing parts supplied by reference TRBV7-2 and TRBJ2-7, is GAGVSQSPSNKVTEKGKDVELRCDPISGHTALYWYRQSLGQGLEFLIYFQGNSAPDKSGLPSDRFSAERTGGSVSTLTIQRTQQEDSAVYLCASSPDRVPSYEQYFGPGTRLTVT.

The chain combines TRBV27 with TRBJ1-5, with 9 bases that match TRBD1. The V segment lost 4 bases and the J segment 6 bases; nucleotides outside the gene matches: 13. Germline V gives CDR1 MNHEY, CDR2 SMNVEV (reference sequence). This CDR3 is 17 amino acids long. The CDR3 protein is CASSSYKGQGGVQPQHF. In nucleotides, the CDR3 is TGTGCCAGCAGTTCGTACAAGGGACAGGGAGGGGTTCAGCCCCAGCATTTT.

The J gene is TRBJ1-1, the V gene TRBV30; 8 nucleotides line up with TRBD1. Germline CDR1 reads GTSNPN; CDR2 reads SVGIG (reference sequence). Trimming at V came to 5 bases and at J to 1 base, leaving 0 bases not matched to a gene. The CDR3 spans 12 residues. CDR3 DNA: TGTGCCTGGGACAGGGGGAACACTGAAGCTTTCTTT. Amino acid sequence: CAWDRGNTEAFF.

This clone was counted between two and nine times. This chain uses TRBV6-6 with TRBJ2-7, with D possibly TRBD2 on 5 matching bases. CDR3 length equals 15 residues. Germline lookup yields CDR1 MNHNY and CDR2 SVGAGI (reference sequence). Trimming removed 2 bases from V and 3 bases from J, with 14 bases in between. The CDR3 DNA sequence: TGTGCCAGCAGTTACAATAGCCCGGGAATCTACGAGCAGTACTTC. Amino acid sequence: CASSYNSPGIYEQYF.

The J gene is TRBJ1-6, the V gene TRBV5-1; D is unclear. V shed 0 bases and J shed 8 bases, with 6 bases lying between them. Germline V gene sequence: CDR1 SGHRS, CDR2 YFSETQ. This CDR3 has 13 amino acids. Here the CDR3 reads CASSLVGDSPLHF. As DNA, the CDR3 is TGCGCCAGCAGCTTGGTGGGTGATTCACCCCTCCACTTT. The full variable domain, its missing parts supplied by reference TRBV5-1 and TRBJ1-6, is KAGVTQTPRYLIKTRGQQVTLSCSPISGHRSVSWYQQTPGQGLQFLFEYFSETQRNKGNFPGRFSGRQFSNSRSEMNVSTLELGDSALYLCASSLVGDSPLHFGNGTRLTVT.

This clone was counted a few times. The chain recombines TRBV10-3 with TRBJ2-1, with 12 bases lining up with TRBD2. V was clipped by 9 bases and J by 9 bases; unmatched bases: 9. Per the germline V gene, CDR1 is ENHRY and CDR2 is SYGVKD. CDR3 length equals 14 residues. The CDR3 coding sequence is TGTGCCATTGGACTAGCGGGGTCCTTAGGTGAGCAGTTCTTC. Its translation: CAIGLAGSLGEQFF.

The chain joins TRBV5-4 to TRBJ2-5; D is tentatively TRBD1 or TRBD2 (5 bases each). V shed 4 bases and J shed 5 bases, with 12 bases lying between them. The CDR3 has 13 residues. Germline V gives CDR1 SGHNT, CDR2 YYREEE (reference sequence). The DNA for the CDR3 is TGTGCCAGCAGCCCTCAGGGCGGGGAGACCCAGTACTTC. This encodes CASSPQGGETQYF.

The CDR3 DNA sequence: TGTGCCAGCAGCGTAGATGGGGTCTGGAATCAGCCCCAGCATTTT. It encodes CASSVDGVWNQPQHF. The chain employs TRBV9 and TRBJ1-5; D unresolved. The germline V and J ends were trimmed by 0 bases and 4 bases, with 11 bases remaining between them. Germline CDR1 SGDLS, CDR2 YYNGEE. The CDR3 covers 15 residues. Full variable domain (remainder filled in from reference TRBV9 and TRBJ1-5): DSGVTQTPKHLITATGQRVTLRCSPRSGDLSVYWYQQSLDQGLQFLIQYYNGEERAKGNILERFSAQQFPDLHSELNLSSLELGDSALYFCASSVDGVWNQPQHFGDGTRLSIL.

The chain carries TRBV29-1 and TRBJ1-2; TRBD1 matches 12 bases. The CDR3 covers 15 residues. Germline V gene sequence: CDR1 SQVTM, CDR2 ANQGSEA. V was clipped by 6 bases and J by 0 bases; unmatched bases: 5. Here the CDR3 DNA reads TGCAGCGTGTGGGACAGGGGGCAGACTAACTATGGCTACACCTTC. Translation: CSVWDRGQTNYGYTF. Full variable domain (missing parts from reference TRBV29-1 and TRBJ1-2): SAVISQKPSRDICQRGTSLTIQCQVDSQVTMMFWYRQQPGQSLTLIATANQGSEATYESGFVIDKFPISRPNLTFSTLTVSNMSPEDSSIYLCSVWDRGQTNYGYTFGSGTRLTVV.

The chain has TRBV12-5 and TRBJ1-2, with D possibly being TRBD1 (5 bases). The V gene lost 7 bases and the J gene lost 4 bases, with 13 bases spanning the gap. The CDR3 loop spans 13 amino acids. Germline CDR1 reads LGHNT; CDR2 reads FRNRAP. The CDR3 nucleotides are TGTGCTAGTGCCCTGGGGACCACCTATGGCTACACCTTC. Translation: CASALGTTYGYTF.

This clone was seen a few times. The chain has TRBV4-3 and TRBJ2-7, with TRBD1 matching over 10 bases. Per the germline V gene, CDR1 is LGHNA and CDR2 is YSLEER. V was pared by 3 bases and J by 4 bases, with 9 bases of the junction left unmatched. CDR3 length equals 16 residues. Written as DNA, the CDR3 is TGCGCCAGCAGCCACCACAACCGGGACAGGGGATACGAGCAGTACTTC. Translation: CASSHHNRDRGYEQYF.

V and J are TRBV14 and TRBJ2-5; the D gene could be TRBD1 or TRBD2 (5 bases each). The germline V gene has CDR1 SGHDN and CDR2 FVKESK. Trimming stripped 3 bases from V and 7 bases from J, with 21 bases between. This CDR3 comprises 16 residues. CDR3 sequence (DNA): TGTGCCAGCAGCCAGGCAGGGATGGGACCTCAGGGGACCCAGTACTTC. This sequence encodes CASSQAGMGPQGTQYF.

This chain joins TRBV6-6 and TRBJ2-5, with 9 nucleotides matching TRBD1. Per germline, CDR1 MNHNY and CDR2 SVGAGI (reference sequence). The V gene end was trimmed by 0 bases and the J gene end by 3 bases; junction bases not matched to a gene: 5. The CDR3 covers 16 residues. DNA of the CDR3: TGTGCCAGCAGTTACTCGATCGGGACAGGGAAAGAGACCCAGTACTTC. Its protein product is CASSYSIGTGKETQYF.

The chain links TRBV9 to TRBJ2-5, with 8 nucleotides matching TRBD2. Germline V lookup: CDR1 SGDLS, CDR2 YYNGEE. The CDR3 contains 17 residues. V shed 1 base and J 5 bases; nucleotides not matched to a gene: 13. Here the CDR3 reads CASSVRHGGGQGETQYF. CDR3 sequence (DNA): TGTGCCAGCAGCGTACGTCACGGCGGGGGGCAAGGGGAGACCCAGTACTTC.

This clone has a handful of counts. The chain employs TRBV10-3 and TRBJ1-6; TRBD1 is a possible D gene (5 bases). Germline V lookup: CDR1 ENHRY, CDR2 SYGVKD. The V gene lost 3 bases and the J gene lost 7 bases, with 13 bases spanning the gap. The CDR3 runs 15 residues. The CDR3 region is CAISDWGRENSPLHF. The CDR3 coding sequence is TGTGCCATCAGTGATTGGGGACGGGAAAATTCACCCCTCCACTTT.

This clone was seen a handful of times. The sample carries other DNA sequences with the same CDR3. The V call is TRBV30, the J call TRBJ2-7, with 9 bases fitting TRBD1. Germline trimming cut 0 bases from V and 5 bases from J; bases unmatched to any gene: 8. CDR3 length: 15 residues. Germline lookup yields CDR1 GTSNPN and CDR2 SVGIG (reference sequence). CDR3 nucleotides: TGTGCCTGGAGTGTACGTGGGACAGGGATCCACGAGCAGTACTTC. Amino acids: CAWSVRGTGIHEQYF.